The 3 T cell receptor beta chains in this list originate from one sample, sequenced in a study of T cells after yellow fever vaccination. In TCRdb, the 5' RACE reads were re-called with MiXCR into one record per CDR3 protein. The table includes around 310,000 distinct CDR3 sequences, 8.7% detected once. Here the sequenced sample was PBMCs, taken on the day of the first yellow fever vaccination. These receptors were taken from a young man who received the YFV17D yellow fever vaccine.

The chain carries TRBV12-5 and TRBJ1-2; TRBD1 agrees at 8 bases. The length of the CDR3 is 17 residues. V was pared by 3 bases and J by 3 bases, with 12 bases of the junction left unmatched. The V gene's germline CDR1 is LGHNT and CDR2 FRNRAP. The CDR3: CASGFIISGGADYGYTF. The CDR3 DNA is TGTGCTAGTGGTTTCATCATCTCAGGGGGCGCGGACTATGGCTACACCTTC.

This clonotype was seen ten or more times. This chain links TRBV30 with TRBJ1-3, with D unresolved. This CDR3 is built from 13 residues. The V end was cut by 2 bases, the J end by 0 bases, with 5 bases between. CDR1 is GTSNPN, CDR2 SVGIG, per germline (reference sequence). This CDR3 reads CAWSYPSGNTIYF. The CDR3 nucleotides are TGTGCCTGGAGTTATCCCTCTGGAAACACCATATATTTT.

In this sample, this clonotype turned up a few times. V gene TRBV12-3 or TRBV12-4 combines with J gene TRBJ2-1; the D gene could be TRBD1 or TRBD2 (6 bases each). V shed 6 bases and J shed 10 bases, with 22 bases lying between them. This CDR3 comprises 15 residues. CDR3 nucleotides: TGTGCCAGCAGCTCCTTCAGTTGGGGGGCCCAGGAGCAGTTCTTC. Its translation: CASSSFSWGAQEQFF.